This is a list of T cell receptor beta chains from one sample in a study of blood T cells in healthy people across ages. TCRdb re-called the 5' RACE reads with MiXCR, one entry per CDR3 protein. The data contain about 780,000 distinct CDR3 sequences, 60% to 80% of them seen just once; the ten biggest clones take up around 30%. Sequencing used blood. All receptors come from a man younger than 40 in good health. Each CDR3 is given with its conserved first and last residue. Fields, in order: clone size, D gene, V gene, J gene, CDR3 protein, CDR3 DNA. D genes are given only for firm matches. Clone size is shown for a subset of rows, as once, few, many or a class of expanded clone.

size: once; D: TRBD1; V: TRBV20-1; J: TRBJ2-7; CDR3: CSAPDRGPYEQYF; DNA: TGCAGTGCACCGGACAGGGGACCCTACGAGCAGTACTTC
size: .; D: TRBD1; V: TRBV25-1; J: TRBJ2-7; CDR3: CASSARDSSSYEQYF; DNA: TGTGCCAGCAGTGCCCGGGACAGTTCTTCCTACGAGCAGTACTTC
size: .; D: TRBD2; V: TRBV20-1; J: TRBJ2-5; CDR3: CSARYSGGLQETQYF; DNA: TGCAGTGCTAGATACAGCGGGGGCTTACAAGAGACCCAGTACTTC
size: .; D: .; V: TRBV6-5; J: TRBJ2-7; CDR3: CASKISDGFYEQYF; DNA: TGTGCCAGCAAGATTTCGGACGGGTTCTACGAGCAGTACTTC
size: .; D: .; V: TRBV29-1; J: TRBJ2-1; CDR3: CSVERTNSYNEQFF; DNA: TGCAGCGTTGAGCGCACAAACTCCTACAATGAGCAGTTCTTC
size: .; D: .; V: TRBV20-1; J: TRBJ2-7; CDR3: CSARSTGISYEQYF; DNA: TGCAGTGCTAGATCGACAGGAATCTCCTACGAGCAGTACTTC
size: .; D: .; V: TRBV13; J: TRBJ2-7; CDR3: CASSLRGRGNYEQYF; DNA: TGTGCCAGCAGCTTAAGGGGACGGGGGAACTACGAGCAGTACTTC
size: once; D: .; V: TRBV29-1; J: TRBJ1-1; CDR3: CSALWGGTVAFF; DNA: TGCAGCGCCCTGTGGGGGGGGACGGTCGCTTTCTTT
size: .; D: .; V: TRBV7-3; J: TRBJ2-1; CDR3: CASSPQGRLSYNEQFF; DNA: TGTGCCAGCAGCCCCCAGGGCCGACTTTCCTACAATGAGCAGTTCTTC
size: many; D: .; V: TRBV27; J: TRBJ2-5; CDR3: CASSPQGGGQTQYF; DNA: TGTGCCAGCAGTCCACAGGGGGGGGGACAGACCCAGTACTTC
size: .; D: TRBD1; V: TRBV4-3; J: TRBJ1-4; CDR3: CASSQDNRGGEKLFF; DNA: TGCGCCAGCAGCCAAGATAACAGGGGTGGGGAAAAACTGTTTTTT
size: .; D: TRBD1; V: TRBV10-3; J: TRBJ1-6; CDR3: CAISNDRDNSPLHF; DNA: TGTGCCATCAGTAACGACAGGGATAACTCACCCCTCCACTTT
size: .; D: TRBD1; V: TRBV20-1; J: TRBJ2-1; CDR3: CSARDLRDRFNEQFF; DNA: TGCAGTGCTAGGGACCTCCGGGACAGATTCAATGAGCAGTTCTTC
size: few; D: TRBD1; V: TRBV27; J: TRBJ1-5; CDR3: CASSLRWGQGTNQPQHF; DNA: TGTGCCAGCAGTCTAAGGTGGGGACAGGGGACCAATCAGCCCCAGCATTTT
size: .; D: .; V: TRBV7-2; J: TRBJ2-7; CDR3: CASSLQPGDTYEQYF; DNA: TGTGCCAGCAGCTTACAGCCAGGGGATACCTACGAGCAGTACTTC
size: .; D: TRBD2; V: TRBV7-2; J: TRBJ2-3; CDR3: CASSLVVSGGADTQYF; DNA: TGTGCCAGCAGCTTAGTTGTTAGCGGGGGAGCAGATACGCAGTATTTT
size: .; D: .; V: TRBV5-1; J: TRBJ2-1; CDR3: CASSFFPLASDNEQFF; DNA: TGCGCCAGCAGCTTCTTCCCCTTAGCTAGCGACAATGAGCAGTTCTTC
size: .; D: .; V: TRBV11-2; J: TRBJ2-5; CDR3: CASSLSQWPQETQYF; DNA: TGTGCCAGCAGCTTATCGCAGTGGCCCCAAGAGACCCAGTACTTC
size: .; D: .; V: TRBV21-1; J: TRBJ2-4; CDR3: CASSNLEPGVIDIQYF; DNA: TGTGCCAGCAGCAATTTGGAGCCAGGGGTGATCGACATTCAGTACTTC
size: .; D: TRBD1; V: TRBV29-1; J: TRBJ2-1; CDR3: CSANRQGASEQFF; DNA: TGCAGCGCGAACAGACAGGGGGCAAGTGAGCAGTTCTTC
size: few; D: .; V: TRBV7-2; J: TRBJ1-2; CDR3: CASSPQGNTGYTF; DNA: TGTGCCAGCAGCCCACAGGGCAATACGGGCTACACCTTC
size: .; D: .; V: TRBV6-5; J: TRBJ1-4; CDR3: CASTWGVREKLFF; DNA: TGTGCCAGCACGTGGGGGGTTAGGGAAAAACTGTTTTTT
size: few; D: TRBD1; V: TRBV29-1; J: TRBJ2-3; CDR3: CSVARQGSDTQYF; DNA: TGCAGCGTGGCTAGACAGGGTTCAGATACGCAGTATTTT
size: .; D: .; V: TRBV12-3/TRBV12-4; J: TRBJ1-6; CDR3: CASSLTILGISIYNSPLHF; DNA: TGTGCCAGCAGTTTAACGATTCTCGGGATTTCGATCTATAATTCACCCCTCCACTTT